This T cell receptor (beta chain) was retrieved from a study of T-cell memory formation after mild COVID-19. TCRdb ran MiXCR on the 5' RACE reads and lists one entry per CDR3 protein. Of about 560,000 distinct CDR3 sequences listed, roughly a fifth are singletons. The CDR3 runs 15 residues. Germline V gene data show CDR1 as SGHRS and CDR2 as YFSETQ. V lost 2 bases, J lost 5 bases, and 9 bases stayed unmatched. In its sample, this clonotype was seen a few times. The sequenced material came from PBMCs or a T cell subset sorted from them (not recorded which). The receptor was isolated from an adult woman who had mild COVID-19 (a few samples of this study predate the infection). Cell type and time point are not known. V is TRBV5-1 and J is TRBJ2-7; 8 bases match TRBD1. The CDR3 sequence is CASSFGQGASDEQYF. The CDR3 region has the DNA TGCGCCAGCAGCTTCGGACAGGGCGCATCTGACGAGCAGTACTTC.